This passage covers 18 T cell receptor beta chains from one sample sequenced in a study of cytomegalovirus exposure and HLA in healthy donors (dated by TCRdb to between 2016 and 2019). The library was prepared using the immunoSEQ multiplex PCR assay. The multiplex PCR relied on a mix of 60 forward primers for TCR Vbeta segments and 13 reverse primers for TCR Jbeta segments. TCRdb limited this immuneACCESS table to in-frame rearrangements with V and J called. A share of clones is missing; checked studies link under half to unresolved V genes, and the rest is unexplained. Recorded for this sample are more than 65,000 clones; 60% to 80% of them occurred a single time. The ten largest account for 5.5% to 7.5% of the sample. The sample consisted of PBMCs. The origin of the receptors is a female donor in good health and CMV-seronegative.

This sequence joins TRBV7-2 and TRBJ2-7; no clear D. This CDR3 comprises 11 residues. Per the germline V gene, CDR1 is SGHTA and CDR2 is FQGNSA. Trimming shortened V by 1 base and J by 8 bases, and 6 bases separated the two germline ends. CDR3 nucleotides: TGTGCCAGCAGCTTAGGGCTGAAGCAGTACTTC. Its protein product is CASSLGLKQYF.

The V and J genes are TRBV7-3 and TRBJ1-2; D is ambiguous. The V and J ends lost 0 bases and 3 bases respectively, with 11 bases between them. Germline V CDR1 and CDR2: SGHTA, FQGTGA. The CDR3 length is 15 residues. The CDR3 nucleotides are TGTGCCAGCAGCTTAACTGGAGGGTTAGACTATGGCTACACCTTC. It specifies CASSLTGGLDYGYTF.

The J gene is TRBJ1-5, the V gene TRBV11-2, with D perhaps TRBD1 (6 bases). Germline V gene data show CDR1 as SGHAT and CDR2 as FQNNGV. The V end lost 1 base, the J end lost 7 bases, and 11 bases lay between the germline ends. The CDR3 length is 14 residues. In DNA, the CDR3 is TGTGCCAGCAGCTTAGTCGGGGGGCCCCAGCCCCAGCATTTT. This sequence encodes CASSLVGGPQPQHF. Full variable domain (outside the CDR3, taken from reference TRBV11-2 and TRBJ1-5): EAGVAQSPRYKIIEKRQSVAFWCNPISGHATLYWYQQILGQGPKLLIQFQNNGVVDDSQLPKDRFSAERLKGVDSTLKIQPAKLEDSAVYLCASSLVGGPQPQHFGDGTRLSIL.

V usage is TRBV4-1 and J usage is TRBJ1-5; tentative D call: TRBD1 (6 bases). The CDR3 loop spans 16 amino acids. Trimming took 0 bases from V and 2 from J, leaving 11 bases between them. CDR1 is MGHRA and CDR2 is YSYEKL in the germline V gene. In nucleotides, the CDR3 is TGCGCCAGCAGCCAAGATGGGGGCCTTGGCAATCAGCCCCAGCATTTT. Its protein is CASSQDGGLGNQPQHF.

V usage is TRBV9 and J usage is TRBJ1-3; D unresolved. The CDR3 is 15 amino acids. Germline lookup yields CDR1 SGDLS and CDR2 YYNGEE. Trimming pared 0 bases from V and 7 bases from J, leaving 14 bases between. The CDR3 region has the DNA TGTGCCAGCAGCGTAGGTTCAGGAGGTAGGAACACCATATATTTT. This encodes CASSVGSGGRNTIYF.

The gene calls are TRBV28 and TRBJ2-7; D not certain. Trimming removed 3 bases at V and 6 bases at J, with 12 bases between. Germline V lookup: CDR1 MDHEN, CDR2 SYDVKM. The CDR3 runs 13 residues. The CDR3 sequence: CASSLRAYGEQYF. DNA of the CDR3: TGTGCCAGCAGTTTGCGTGCTTATGGCGAGCAGTACTTC.

This sequence joins TRBV7-2 and TRBJ2-5; 7 bases map to TRBD2. V dropped 4 bases and J dropped 2; count of bases not matched to a gene: 7. CDR1 is SGHTA and CDR2 is FQGNSA in the germline V gene. This CDR3 region has 15 residues. CDR3 DNA sequence: TGTGCCAGCAGCTGGCGGTCAGCGGGGCAAGAGACCCAGTACTTC. It translates to CASSWRSAGQETQYF.

The J gene is TRBJ2-7, the V gene TRBV11-2, with D unclear. The CDR3 contains 16 residues. V lost 3 bases and J lost 4, with 19 bases in between. CDR1 is SGHAT, CDR2 FQNNGV, per germline. CDR3 in DNA: TGTGCCAGCAGCTTTTCAGCCAGCTCTAAGGAGTACGAGCAGTACTTC. Translated, it gives CASSFSASSKEYEQYF.

The genes are TRBV27 and TRBJ2-1; TRBD2 agrees at 12 bases. The V gene's germline CDR1 is MNHEY and CDR2 SMNVEV (reference sequence). The V segment lost 3 bases and the J segment 6 bases; nucleotides outside the gene matches: 3. This CDR3 is built from 15 residues. The CDR3 bases are TGTGCCAGCAGTTTCTCTAGCGGGAGGGTCAATGAGCAGTTCTTC. Its translation: CASSFSSGRVNEQFF.

The chain combines TRBV11-2 with TRBJ2-7, with D maybe TRBD2 (5 bases). The CDR3 runs 14 residues. CDR1 SGHAT and CDR2 FQNNGV come from the germline V gene. The V end was cut by 5 bases, the J end by 2 bases, with 13 bases between. CDR3 in amino acids: CASSTERGPYEQYF. The CDR3 DNA is TGTGCCAGCAGCACGGAGCGAGGGCCCTACGAGCAGTACTTC.

CDR3 sequence: CASSQVTGLNEKLFF. The CDR3 coding sequence is TGCGCCAGCAGCCAAGTTACGGGATTAAATGAAAAACTGTTTTTT. The chain recombines TRBV4-1 with TRBJ1-4; D is uncertain. The CDR3 has 15 residues. Germline CDR1 is MGHRA and CDR2 is YSYEKL. Trimming shortened V by 1 base and J by 5 bases, and 11 bases separated the two germline ends.

This clone was recorded only once. The chain couples TRBV4-2 to TRBJ2-1; TRBD2 matches 13 bases. Per germline, CDR1 LGHNA and CDR2 YNFKEQ. Trimming took 0 bases from V and 5 from J; bases not matched to a gene: 7. This CDR3 has 18 amino acids. CDR3 protein: CASSQEGRGLAGHNEQFF. Here the CDR3 DNA reads TGTGCCAGCAGCCAAGAAGGGAGGGGACTAGCGGGACACAATGAGCAGTTCTTC.

The chain uses TRBV6-4 and TRBJ1-2; 7 bases match TRBD1. The CDR3 is 15 residues long. V shed 4 bases, J shed 5 bases, and the junction held 10 bases outside the gene matches. Germline loops: CDR1 MRHNA, CDR2 SNTAGT. The DNA of the CDR3 is TGTGCCAGCAGTGTACGGGCAGGGGGGAGTTATGGCTACACCTTC. As protein: CASSVRAGGSYGYTF.

This rearrangement joins TRBV6-5 to TRBJ2-7; 9 positions match TRBD1. V shed 0 bases and J 1 base; nucleotides not matched to a gene: 4. Germline-derived CDR1 and CDR2 are MNHEY and SVGAGI. The CDR3 extends over 16 amino acids. The DNA for the CDR3 is TGTGCCAGCAGTTACTCGAAGGACAGGGGATCCTACGAGCAGTACTTC. Amino acid sequence: CASSYSKDRGSYEQYF.

This clone was counted a single time. The CDR3 bases are TGTGCCAGCAGTTTAAGGGCAGCGGTGGGTTCTGGGGCCAACGTCCTGACTTTC. It encodes CASSLRAAVGSGANVLTF. The V and J genes are TRBV27 and TRBJ2-6; D possibly corresponds to TRBD2 (5 bases). This CDR3 is 18 amino acids long. CDR1 is MNHEY and CDR2 is SMNVEV in the germline V gene (reference sequence). Trimming cost V 2 bases and J 1 base, with 15 bases left between them.

V and J are TRBV5-6 and TRBJ2-1, with 8 positions matching TRBD1. The trim removed 3 bases at V and 6 bases at J, leaving 11 bases unmatched. Germline V gene lookup returns CDR1 SGHDT and CDR2 YYEEEE. The CDR3 consists of 16 residues. The CDR3: CASSYGGQGAGNEQFF. In DNA form, the CDR3 reads TGTGCCAGCAGCTACGGAGGGCAGGGGGCAGGCAATGAGCAGTTCTTC.

This chain links TRBV5-4 with TRBJ2-3; D is unclear. The length of the CDR3 is 16 residues. Germline loops: CDR1 SGHNT, CDR2 YYREEE (reference sequence). Trimming cost V 5 bases and J 0 bases, with 16 bases left between them. CDR3 loop: CASSKPAFGSTDTQYF. In DNA, the CDR3 is TGTGCCAGCAGTAAACCGGCTTTCGGGAGCACAGATACGCAGTATTTT.

The chain carries TRBV4-1 and TRBJ2-3, with TRBD2 identical over 8 bases. Germline-derived CDR1 and CDR2 are MGHRA and YSYEKL. V trimming: 5 bases; J trimming: 0 bases; junction bases outside the gene matches: 4. This CDR3 has 15 residues. DNA for the CDR3: TGCGCCAGCAGCAGTAGCGGGGCTAGCACAGATACGCAGTATTTT. The encoded protein is CASSSSGASTDTQYF.